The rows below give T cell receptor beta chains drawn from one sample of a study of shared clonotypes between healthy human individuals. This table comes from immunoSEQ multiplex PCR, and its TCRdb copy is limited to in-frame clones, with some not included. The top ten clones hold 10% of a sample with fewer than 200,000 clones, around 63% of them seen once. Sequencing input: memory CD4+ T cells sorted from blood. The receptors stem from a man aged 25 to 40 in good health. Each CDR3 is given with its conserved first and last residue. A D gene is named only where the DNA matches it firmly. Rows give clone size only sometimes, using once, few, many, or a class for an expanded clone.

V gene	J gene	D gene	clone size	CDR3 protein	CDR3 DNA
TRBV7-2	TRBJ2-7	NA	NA	CASSLGLFYEQYF	TGTGCCAGCAGCCTCGGACTCTTCTACGAGCAGTACTTC
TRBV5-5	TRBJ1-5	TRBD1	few	CASSFSTGDGNQPQHF	TGTGCCAGCAGCTTTTCTACAGGGGACGGCAATCAGCCCCAGCATTTT
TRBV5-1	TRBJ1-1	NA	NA	CASGKQDTEAFF	TGCGCCAGCGGAAAGCAGGACACTGAAGCTTTCTTT
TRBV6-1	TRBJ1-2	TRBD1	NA	CASRSGQGADGYTF	TGTGCCAGCAGGTCGGGACAGGGGGCAGATGGCTACACCTTC
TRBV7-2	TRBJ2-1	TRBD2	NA	CASSLPASGAYNEQFF	TGTGCCAGCAGCCTCCCCGCTAGCGGGGCCTACAATGAGCAGTTCTTC
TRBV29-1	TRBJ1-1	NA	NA	CSVVEGWSDNTEAFF	TGCAGCGTCGTTGAGGGTTGGTCAGACAACACTGAAGCTTTCTTT
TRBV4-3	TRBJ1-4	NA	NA	CASGAGQLNEKLFF	TGCGCCAGCGGTGCGGGCCAGCTTAATGAAAAACTGTTTTTT
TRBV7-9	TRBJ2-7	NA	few	CASSLSGVLYEQYF	TGTGCCAGCAGCTTATCGGGAGTGCTGTACGAGCAGTACTTC
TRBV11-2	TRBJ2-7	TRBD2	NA	CASSPRGGRYYEQYF	TGTGCCAGCAGCCCCCGGGGCGGGAGGTACTACGAGCAGTACTTC
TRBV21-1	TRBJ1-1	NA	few	CASSKAIGGAEAFF	TGTGCCAGCAGCAAAGCTATAGGGGGAGCTGAAGCTTTCTTT
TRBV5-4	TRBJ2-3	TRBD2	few	CASSAREGRADTQYF	TGTGCCAGCAGCGCTCGGGAGGGCCGAGCAGATACGCAGTATTTT
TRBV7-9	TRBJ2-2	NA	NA	CASSIKNTGELFF	TGTGCCAGCAGCATCAAGAACACCGGGGAGCTGTTTTTT
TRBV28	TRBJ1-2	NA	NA	CASSPAGVGDWNGYTF	TGTGCCAGCAGTCCCGCTGGGGTGGGGGATTGGAATGGCTACACCTTC
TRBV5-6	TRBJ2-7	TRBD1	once	CASSLTGQGLYEQYF	TGTGCCAGCAGCTTGACGGGACAGGGTCTCTACGAGCAGTACTTC
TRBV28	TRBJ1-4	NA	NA	CASEGREEKLFF	TGTGCCAGCGAGGGGAGAGAGGAAAAACTGTTTTTT
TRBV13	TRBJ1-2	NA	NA	CASSLRGRDGGYTF	TGTGCCAGCAGCCTACGGGGCAGGGACGGAGGCTACACCTTC
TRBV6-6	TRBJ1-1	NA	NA	CASSYSGGSMNTEAFF	TGTGCCAGCAGTTACTCCGGGGGTTCCATGAACACTGAAGCTTTCTTT
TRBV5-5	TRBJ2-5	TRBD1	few	CASSTGGRQETQYF	TGTGCCAGCAGTACAGGGGGCCGGCAAGAGACCCAGTACTTC
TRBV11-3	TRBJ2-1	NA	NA	CASSPRLSGPGSGEQFF	TGTGCCAGCAGCCCCCGTTTATCCGGGCCTGGTTCGGGGGAGCAGTTCTTC
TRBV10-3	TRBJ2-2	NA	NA	CAISESVGQAGELFF	TGTGCCATCAGTGAGTCGGTGGGGCAGGCCGGGGAGCTGTTTTTT
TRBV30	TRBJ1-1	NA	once	CAWGRSMNTEAFF	TGTGCCTGGGGACGTTCCATGAACACTGAAGCTTTCTTT
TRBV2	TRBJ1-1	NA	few	CASSLGTEAFF	TGTGCCAGCAGTCTTGGGACTGAAGCTTTCTTT
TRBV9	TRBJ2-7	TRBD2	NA	CASSLTGLARGGEQYF	TGTGCCAGCAGCTTAACTGGACTAGCGCGAGGAGGTGAGCAGTACTTC
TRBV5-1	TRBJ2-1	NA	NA	CASSWAVGQGGNEQFF	TGCGCCAGCAGCTGGGCTGTGGGGCAGGGAGGCAATGAGCAGTTCTTC
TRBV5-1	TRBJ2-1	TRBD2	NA	CASSPGGLAGAEQFF	TGCGCCAGCAGCCCCGGGGGACTAGCGGGAGCTGAGCAGTTCTTC
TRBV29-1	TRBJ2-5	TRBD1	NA	CSVLGTALQETQYF	TGCAGCGTCCTCGGGACAGCTTTACAAGAGACCCAGTACTTC
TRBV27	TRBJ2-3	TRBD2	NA	CASSLSELAGTNTQYF	TGTGCCAGCAGTTTATCGGAACTAGCGGGTACTAATACGCAGTATTTT
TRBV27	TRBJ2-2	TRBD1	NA	CASSLRLGQGYTGELFF	TGTGCCAGCAGTTTAAGGCTCGGACAGGGGTACACCGGGGAGCTGTTTTTT